The entry below gives a single T cell receptor beta chain sequence along with its context. The source of the sample is a study of human T cells and chemical hapten exposure. One entry per CDR3 protein results from TCRdb running MiXCR on the RACE reads. In the table there are fewer than 300,000 distinct CDR3 sequences, around 7% of which are singletons. The time point is: pre-sensitization, week 0. Documented treatment: therapeutic diphenylcyclopropenone sensitization with weekly scalp DPC. Germline assignment: CDR1 MNHEY and CDR2 SVGAGI. CDR3 length equals 16 residues. V was pared by 11 bases and J by 0 bases, with 8 bases of the junction left unmatched.

This TCR derives from a man aged 18 to 30 with alopecia areata. Some clones in this sample may be carry-over from other donors' samples. The V gene is TRBV6-5, the J gene TRBJ2-6; 9 bases agree with TRBD1. The sample was whole blood, taken in connection with sensitization to the hapten diphenylcyclopropenone (DPC). The CDR3 sequence: CAGGQGPPSGANVLTF. The CDR3 bases are TGTGCCGGGGGACAGGGCCCCCCCTCTGGGGCCAACGTCCTGACTTTC.